This T cell receptor (beta chain) was found in a study of T-cell memory formation after mild COVID-19. The wider study: Largely, the TCR clusters proved donor specific. Study-level points and caveats: CD4+ contracting clones lay mainly in CM and EM, CD8+ ones in EMRA. Within pre-infection memory, some responding clones were found, suggesting cross-reactive memory joined. A balance of CD4 and CD8 characterized clones contracting day 15 to 85, whereas later expanders leaned CD4+.

TCRdb called the 5' RACE reads again in MiXCR, with one record for every CDR3 protein. The sample gives around 340,000 distinct CDR3 sequences, approximately 16% of which show up once; about a fifth is in the top ten. Germline CDR1 reads LGHNA; CDR2 reads YSLEER. There are 17 residues in the CDR3. After removal of 0 bases from V and 4 bases from J, the junction contained 10 bases not matched to a gene. With respect to this clonotype: The antigen is undetermined.

Sequencing was performed on PBMCs or a T cell subset sorted from them (not recorded which). The V gene is TRBV4-3, the J gene TRBJ1-2; 8 bases agree with TRBD1. The sequence was collected from a man between 18 and 35 years old who had mild COVID-19 (a few samples of this study predate the infection). Cell type and time point are not known. DNA of the CDR3: TGCGCCAGCAGCCAAGATCTCCATCCAGGGGGCGTCTATGGCTACACCTTC. This codes for CASSQDLHPGGVYGYTF.